This T cell receptor (beta chain) stems from a study of identical twins. Study results and limitations: Abundant beta clonotypes from cord blood had fewer insertions, unlike memory repertoires, which showed none.

V shed 7 bases and J shed 3 bases, with 13 bases lying between them. The CDR3 length is 15 residues. Germline lookup yields CDR1 SNHLY and CDR2 FYNNEI. Healthy Caucasians, and only they, were the donors. TCRdb redid the calling of the 5' RACE reads with MiXCR, one entry per CDR3 protein. The data contain approximately 220,000 distinct CDR3 sequences, 9.4% of them singletons. Details on this clonotype: Antigen unknown.

The genes are TRBV2 and TRBJ2-6; the D gene is possibly TRBD2 (5 bases). Sequenced material: memory (CD45RO+) T cells sorted from blood. This TCR derives from a woman aged 18 to 35 in good health. The CDR3, as DNA: TGTGCCAGCACTTTTGAGGGAAGTGGGGCCAACGTCCTGACTTTC. Its translation: CASTFEGSGANVLTF.